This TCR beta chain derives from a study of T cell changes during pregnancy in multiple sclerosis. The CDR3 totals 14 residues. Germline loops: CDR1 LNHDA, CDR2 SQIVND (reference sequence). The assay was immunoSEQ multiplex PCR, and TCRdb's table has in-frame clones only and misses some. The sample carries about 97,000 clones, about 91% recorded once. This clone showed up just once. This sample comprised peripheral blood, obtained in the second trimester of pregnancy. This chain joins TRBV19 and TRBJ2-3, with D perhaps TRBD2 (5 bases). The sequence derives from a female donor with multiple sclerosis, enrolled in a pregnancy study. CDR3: CAPPPGNYTDTQYF. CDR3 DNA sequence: TGTGCACCGCCCCCGGGAAACTACACAGATACGCAGTATTTT. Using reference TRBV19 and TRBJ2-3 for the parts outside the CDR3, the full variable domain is DGGITQSPKYLFRKEGQNVTLSCEQNLNHDAMYWYRQDPGQGLRLIYYSQIVNDFQKGDIAEGYSVSREKKESFPLTVTSAQKNPTAFYLCAPPPGNYTDTQYFGPGTRLTVL.